This T cell receptor (beta chain) originates from a study of blood T cell repertoires in COVID-19. In the study overall: T cells, B-cell-depleted T cells, or PBMCs supplied cDNA or gDNA.

Cohorts were assigned according to the clinical history that participants reported. In the study's own analysis: Amplification from reference gene primers served as the basis for estimated nucleated cell counts. Method: immunoSEQ multiplex PCR; TCRdb's copy keeps in-frame clones and lacks some. The V and J calls and clone size are taken from that table; D and trimming were inferred from the DNA. The sample contains 400,000 to 500,000 clones, around nine tenths of which appear only once. Sequenced input: PBMCs or T cells enriched from blood (not recorded which). The receptor's source is a woman aged 40 to 50 who had recovered from COVID-19.

The CDR3 nucleotides read TGTGCCAGCAGTTACTGGGAGGCGGAGACCCAGTACTTC. As protein: CASSYWEAETQYF. The chain combines TRBV6-6 with TRBJ2-5; TRBD2 might be the D (6 bases). Germline V gene lookup returns CDR1 MNHNY and CDR2 SVGAGI (reference sequence). The germline V and J ends were trimmed by 1 base and 5 bases, with 8 bases remaining between them. The CDR3 is made up of 13 amino acids.